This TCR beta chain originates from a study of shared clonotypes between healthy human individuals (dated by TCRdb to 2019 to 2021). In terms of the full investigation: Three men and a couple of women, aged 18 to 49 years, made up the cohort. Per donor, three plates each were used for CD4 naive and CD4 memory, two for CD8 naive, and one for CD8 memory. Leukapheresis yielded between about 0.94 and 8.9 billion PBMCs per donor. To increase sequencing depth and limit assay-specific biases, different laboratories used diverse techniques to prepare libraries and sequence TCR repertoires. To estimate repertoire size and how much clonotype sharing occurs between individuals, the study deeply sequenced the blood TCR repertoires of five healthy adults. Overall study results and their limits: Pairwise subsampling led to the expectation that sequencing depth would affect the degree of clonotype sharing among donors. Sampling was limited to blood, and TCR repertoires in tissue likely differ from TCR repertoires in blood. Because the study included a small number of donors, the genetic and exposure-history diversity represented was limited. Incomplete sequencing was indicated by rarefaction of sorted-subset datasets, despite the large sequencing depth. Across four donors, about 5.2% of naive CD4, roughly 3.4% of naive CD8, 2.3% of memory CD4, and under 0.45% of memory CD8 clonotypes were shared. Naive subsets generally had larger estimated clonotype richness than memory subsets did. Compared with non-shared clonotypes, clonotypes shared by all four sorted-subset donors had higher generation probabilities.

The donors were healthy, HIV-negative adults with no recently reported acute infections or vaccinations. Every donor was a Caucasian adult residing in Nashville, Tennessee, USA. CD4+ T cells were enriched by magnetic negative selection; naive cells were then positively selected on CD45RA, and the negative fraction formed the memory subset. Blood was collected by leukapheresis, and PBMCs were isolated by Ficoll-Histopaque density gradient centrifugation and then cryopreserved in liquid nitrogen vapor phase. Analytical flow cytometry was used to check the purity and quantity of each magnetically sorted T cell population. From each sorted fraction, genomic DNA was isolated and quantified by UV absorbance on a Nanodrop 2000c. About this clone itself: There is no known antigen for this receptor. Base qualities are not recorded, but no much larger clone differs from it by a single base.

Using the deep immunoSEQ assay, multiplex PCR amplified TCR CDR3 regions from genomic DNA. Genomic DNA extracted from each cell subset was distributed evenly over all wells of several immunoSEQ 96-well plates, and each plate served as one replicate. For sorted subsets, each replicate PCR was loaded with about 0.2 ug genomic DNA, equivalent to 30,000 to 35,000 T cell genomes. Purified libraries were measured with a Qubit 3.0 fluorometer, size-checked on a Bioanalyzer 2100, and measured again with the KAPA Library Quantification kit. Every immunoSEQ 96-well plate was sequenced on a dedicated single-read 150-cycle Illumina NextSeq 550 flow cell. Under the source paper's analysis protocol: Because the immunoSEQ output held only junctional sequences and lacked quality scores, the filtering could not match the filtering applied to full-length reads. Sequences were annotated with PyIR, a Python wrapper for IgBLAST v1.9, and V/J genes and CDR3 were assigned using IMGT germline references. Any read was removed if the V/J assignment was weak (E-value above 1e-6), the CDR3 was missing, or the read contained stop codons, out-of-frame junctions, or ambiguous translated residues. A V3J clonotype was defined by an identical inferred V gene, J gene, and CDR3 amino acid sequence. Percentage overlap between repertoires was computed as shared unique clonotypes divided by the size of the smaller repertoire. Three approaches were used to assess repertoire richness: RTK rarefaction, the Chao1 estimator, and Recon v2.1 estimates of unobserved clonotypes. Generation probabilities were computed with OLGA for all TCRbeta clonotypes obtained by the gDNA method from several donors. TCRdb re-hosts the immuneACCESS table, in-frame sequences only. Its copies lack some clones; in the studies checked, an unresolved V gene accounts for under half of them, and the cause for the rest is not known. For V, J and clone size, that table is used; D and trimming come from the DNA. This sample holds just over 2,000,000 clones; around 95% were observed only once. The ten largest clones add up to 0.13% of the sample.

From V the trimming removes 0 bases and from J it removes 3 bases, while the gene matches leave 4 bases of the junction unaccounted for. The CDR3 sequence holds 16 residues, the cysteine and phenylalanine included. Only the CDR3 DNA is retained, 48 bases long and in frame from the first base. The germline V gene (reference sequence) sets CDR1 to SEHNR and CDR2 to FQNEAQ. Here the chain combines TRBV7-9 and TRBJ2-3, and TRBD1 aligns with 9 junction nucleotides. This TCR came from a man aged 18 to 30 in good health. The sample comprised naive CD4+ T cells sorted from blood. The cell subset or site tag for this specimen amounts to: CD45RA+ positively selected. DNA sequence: TGTGCCAGCAGCTTAGCGCAGGGACAGGGTACAGATACGCAGTATTTT. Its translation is CASSLAQGQGTDTQYF.